Below are 7 T cell receptor beta chains sequenced from a single sample in a study of T cell responses to AZD1222 COVID-19 vaccine. Using immunoSEQ multiplex PCR, the repertoire was profiled, and TCRdb retains in-frame clones only, with some absent. Altogether over 100,000 clones are present, around 87% being singletons, with the ten largest covering roughly an eighth. Sample: peripheral blood, taken on day 0 of AZD1222 vaccination. The source of these receptors is an adult in good health.

The V gene is TRBV21-1, the J gene TRBJ2-7; TRBD2, the table's D call, was not compared with the DNA. TRBV21-1 is termed a pseudogene. The CDR3 has 16 amino acids. For the CDR3, the DNA is TGTGCCAGCAGCGGAGCGAGGCGGACTAGCGGGATCGGGCAGTACTTC. Amino acid sequence: CASSGARRTSGIGQYF.

The chain links TRBV5-1 to TRBJ2-1; D might be TRBD1 (6 bases). Germline-derived CDR1 and CDR2 are SGHRS and YFSETQ. The germline V and J ends were trimmed by 1 base and 10 bases, with 18 bases remaining between them. The CDR3 covers 15 residues. CDR3 loop: CASSLSGQGFREQFF. The CDR3 DNA sequence: TGCGCCAGCAGCTTGTCTGGGCAGGGGTTTCGAGAGCAGTTCTTC.

The CDR3: CASRDGQGITEAFF. The DNA for the CDR3 is TGTGCCAGCAGAGACGGACAGGGAATCACTGAAGCTTTCTTT. The chain is built from TRBV2 and TRBJ1-1, with 8 bases that match TRBD1. The V segment lost 6 bases and the J segment 4 bases; nucleotides outside the gene matches: 7. This CDR3 comprises 14 residues. CDR1 and CDR2 from the germline V gene are SNHLY and FYNNEI.

The chain is built from TRBV4-2 and TRBJ1-5, with D perhaps TRBD1 (6 bases). CDR3 length: 15 amino acids. The germline CDR1 and CDR2 sequences are LGHNA and YNFKEQ. V was trimmed by 1 base and J by 4 bases, leaving 11 bases between them. CDR3 loop: CASSQGNRENQPQHF. The CDR3 nucleotides read TGTGCCAGCAGCCAAGGCAACAGGGAGAATCAGCCCCAGCATTTT.

J is TRBJ2-5 and V is TRBV27; either TRBD1 or TRBD2 may supply D (6 bases each). Trimming took off 10 bases at V and 2 bases at J, with 20 bases between the two ends. Germline V lookup: CDR1 MNHEY, CDR2 SMNVEV (reference sequence). The CDR3 length is 15 residues. CDR3 DNA: TGTGCCACCCGACCTGTGGAGGGGGGACAAGAGACCCAGTACTTC. Its protein product is CATRPVEGGQETQYF.

This chain uses TRBV30 with TRBJ2-7; 7 nucleotides match TRBD2. The CDR3 spans 15 residues. Germline assignment: CDR1 GTSNPN and CDR2 SVGIG (reference sequence). V shed 0 bases and J 4 bases; nucleotides not matched to a gene: 9. CDR3 nucleotide sequence: TGTGCCTGGAGTGTACGGGCGGGAGTTATATACGAGCAGTACTTC. Translating it yields CAWSVRAGVIYEQYF. Looking up the rest from reference TRBV30 and TRBJ2-7 gives the full variable domain: SQTIHQWPATLVQPVGSPLSLECTVEGTSNPNLYWYRQAAGRGLQLLFYSVGIGQISSEVPQNLSASRPQDRQFILSSKKLLLSDSGFYLCAWSVRAGVIYEQYFGPGTRLTVT.

The chain joins TRBV27 to TRBJ1-6, with 9 bases lining up with TRBD1. The length of the CDR3 is 15 residues. The V segment lost 3 bases and the J segment 7 bases; nucleotides outside the gene matches: 4. Germline lookup yields CDR1 MNHEY and CDR2 SMNVEV (reference sequence). The CDR3 loop reads CASSFYRGQNSPLHF. CDR3 DNA: TGTGCCAGCAGTTTCTACAGGGGGCAAAATTCACCCCTCCACTTT.